The 20 T cell receptor beta chains below come from one sample, sequenced in a study of monozygotic twins with inflammatory bowel disease (dated by TCRdb to the late 2010s). Library method: 5' RACE. Instrument used: Illumina HiSeq 2500. After reprocessing by TCRdb, each CDR3 protein sequence is one entry, and no DNA is given. This sample's table contains 80,000 or so distinct CDR3 sequences. Clones ranked in the top ten supply around 6.8% of the sample. Sequenced material: blood. These TCRs come from a human donor with ulcerative colitis or Crohn's disease, or a healthy co-twin of an affected twin (not recorded which).

V gene TRBV5-1 combines with J gene TRBJ2-7; TCRdb proposes TRBD1, but this gene call is untestable without DNA. The CDR3 runs 16 residues. Germline CDR1 and CDR2: SGHRS and YFSETQ. CDR3 region: CASSLGTGVYSYEQYF.

The chain is built from TRBV7-2 and TRBJ2-7; TCRdb designates TRBD2, a call that cannot be tested without DNA. The germline V gene encodes CDR1 SGHTA and CDR2 FQGNSA. CDR3 size: 18 residues. CDR3 residues: CASSLAGVSGVTSWEQYF. The full variable domain, rest sourced from reference TRBV7-2 and TRBJ2-7, is GAGVSQSPSNKVTEKGKDVELRCDPISGHTALYWYRQSLGQGLEFLIYFQGNSAPDKSGLPSDRFSAERTGGSVSTLTIQRTQQEDSAVYLCASSLAGVSGVTSWEQYFGPGTRLTVT.

This rearrangement joins TRBV12-3 or TRBV12-4 to TRBJ1-1. CDR3 size: 11 residues. CDR3 in amino acids: CASSVKTEAFF.

This sequence joins TRBV19 and TRBJ1-5. CDR1 is LNHDA, CDR2 SQIVND, per germline (reference sequence). This CDR3 region has 15 residues. This chain's CDR3 is CATSLEGNSNQPQHF.

This rearrangement joins TRBV12-3 or TRBV12-4 to TRBJ2-5. This CDR3 is built from 13 residues. The CDR3 is CASSLGRKETQYF.

The chain combines TRBV7-9 with TRBJ2-5; TCRdb calls TRBD1, which cannot be checked without DNA. Germline V CDR1 and CDR2: SEHNR, FQNEAQ (reference sequence). The CDR3 loop spans 13 amino acids. CDR3: CASSSPPGQTQYF.

V gene TRBV5-1 combines with J gene TRBJ1-2; without DNA, the TCRdb call of TRBD1 cannot be checked. In germline, CDR1 is SGHRS, CDR2 YFSETQ. The CDR3 sequence is 12 residues long. CDR3 amino acids: CASSPDRDGYTF.

The V call is TRBV11-2, the J call TRBJ1-4; the TRBD1 assignment by TCRdb is unverifiable without DNA. This CDR3 has 16 residues. The germline CDR1 and CDR2 sequences are SGHAT and FQNNGV. The CDR3 loop is CASSSGPQRGGEKLFF.

The chain combines TRBV7-6 with TRBJ2-3. Germline V gene lookup returns CDR1 SGHVS and CDR2 FNYEAQ. CDR3 length equals 13 residues. CDR3 sequence: CASSLGHDDTQYF.

This rearrangement joins TRBV5-1 to TRBJ1-1. CDR3 length: 13 amino acids. Germline V CDR1 and CDR2: SGHRS, YFSETQ. The CDR3 sequence is CASSLTPNTEAFF. Complete variable domain (other parts from reference TRBV5-1 and TRBJ1-1): KAGVTQTPRYLIKTRGQQVTLSCSPISGHRSVSWYQQTPGQGLQFLFEYFSETQRNKGNFPGRFSGRQFSNSRSEMNVSTLELGDSALYLCASSLTPNTEAFFGQGTRLTVV.

This chain connects TRBV7-2 to TRBJ2-1; the D gene TCRdb calls, TRBD1, cannot be checked with no DNA. This CDR3 contains 15 residues. Germline assignment: CDR1 SGHTA and CDR2 FQGNSA. The CDR3 here is CASRLPGAGYNEQFF.

The V call is TRBV7-9, the J call TRBJ2-6; TCRdb's D gene call, TRBD1, goes unchecked for lack of DNA. Germline V gives CDR1 SEHNR, CDR2 FQNEAQ (reference sequence). This CDR3 has 15 residues. The chain's CDR3 is CASVTGDSGANVLTF.

The chain joins TRBV12-2 to TRBJ2-3. TRBV12-2 is an annotated pseudogene. CDR3 length: 14 amino acids. CDR3 region: CASEIKDSTDTQYF.

The CDR3 loop is CASSFFGTSGGAFTDTQYF. This chain links TRBV3-1 with TRBJ2-3; as DNA is missing, the TRBD2 call by TCRdb cannot be tested. Per the germline V gene, CDR1 is LGHDT and CDR2 is YNNKEL (reference sequence). This CDR3 spans 19 amino acids.

The chain links TRBV7-2 to TRBJ2-1; TCRdb selects TRBD1, and the lack of DNA leaves this call unchecked. Germline V CDR1 and CDR2: SGHTA, FQGNSA. The CDR3 has 13 amino acids. The CDR3 loop reads CASSRGGRYEQFF. Using reference TRBV7-2 and TRBJ2-1 for the parts outside the CDR3, the full variable domain is GAGVSQSPSNKVTEKGKDVELRCDPISGHTALYWYRQSLGQGLEFLIYFQGNSAPDKSGLPSDRFSAERTGGSVSTLTIQRTQQEDSAVYLCASSRGGRYEQFFGPGTRLTVL.

This chain links TRBV5-6 with TRBJ2-6; TCRdb's D call of TRBD1 is untestable without DNA. Germline values: CDR1 SGHDT, CDR2 YYEEEE. The CDR3 runs to 17 residues. The CDR3: CASSRGPQGSGANVLTF.

The chain joins TRBV6-5 to TRBJ2-7; as DNA is missing, the TRBD2 call by TCRdb cannot be tested. The V gene's germline CDR1 is MNHEY and CDR2 SVGAGI. The CDR3 is 14 residues long. The CDR3 spells CASSYSARRDEQYF.

This chain uses TRBV29-1 with TRBJ1-1. The CDR3 has 13 residues. Germline lookup yields CDR1 SQVTM and CDR2 ANQGSEA. CDR3 amino acids: CSVINSLNTEAFF.

The V and J genes are TRBV7-2 and TRBJ1-2; TCRdb outputs TRBD1, but without DNA this stays unchecked. The CDR3 loop spans 16 amino acids. Germline V gene data show CDR1 as SGHTA and CDR2 as FQGNSA. The CDR3 loop reads CASSPGGGVRHVGYTF.

V is TRBV19 and J is TRBJ2-7; TCRdb's assignment of TRBD2 cannot be checked, as there is no DNA. This CDR3 has 14 amino acids. Germline CDR1 LNHDA, CDR2 SQIVND (reference sequence). The CDR3 is CASSSPGLSYEQYF. The variable domain in full, completed from reference TRBV19 and TRBJ2-7, reads DGGITQSPKYLFRKEGQNVTLSCEQNLNHDAMYWYRQDPGQGLRLIYYSQIVNDFQKGDIAEGYSVSREKKESFPLTVTSAQKNPTAFYLCASSSPGLSYEQYFGPGTRLTVT.